The sequence of this TCR beta chain was determined in a study of blood T cells in healthy people across ages. Germline assignment: CDR1 SGHTA and CDR2 FQGNSA. V shed 5 bases, J shed 7 bases, and the junction held 5 bases outside the gene matches. This CDR3 region has 15 residues. A J-beta primer mix and a sample-barcoded 5' primer were used in a second PCR of roughly 7 to 12 cycles. TCRdb reprocessed the 5' RACE reads with MiXCR, giving one entry per CDR3 protein. The sample holds around 850,000 distinct CDR3 sequences; around 36% are singletons and the top ten take 10% to 15%. The V call is TRBV7-2, the J call TRBJ2-1; 13 bases are shared with TRBD2. The material sequenced was blood. This TCR derives from a man aged 18 to 29 in good health. CDR3 in DNA: TGTGCCAGCAGCCTAAGGACTAGCGGGGGTAATGAGCAGTTCTTC. It is translated as CASSLRTSGGNEQFF.